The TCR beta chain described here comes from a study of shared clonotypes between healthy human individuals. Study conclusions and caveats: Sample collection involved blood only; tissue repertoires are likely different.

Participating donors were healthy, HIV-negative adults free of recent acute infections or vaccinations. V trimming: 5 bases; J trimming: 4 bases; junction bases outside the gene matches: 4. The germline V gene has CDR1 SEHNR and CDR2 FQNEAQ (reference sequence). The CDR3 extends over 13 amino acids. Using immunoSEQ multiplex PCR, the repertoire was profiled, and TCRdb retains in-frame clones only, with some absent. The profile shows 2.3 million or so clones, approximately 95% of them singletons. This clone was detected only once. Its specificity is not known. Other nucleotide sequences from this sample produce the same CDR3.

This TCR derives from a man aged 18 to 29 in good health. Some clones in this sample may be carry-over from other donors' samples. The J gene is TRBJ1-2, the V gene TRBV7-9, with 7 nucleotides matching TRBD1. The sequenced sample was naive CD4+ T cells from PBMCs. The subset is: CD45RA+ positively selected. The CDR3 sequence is CASSVGTAYGYTF. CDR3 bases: TGTGCCAGCAGCGTCGGGACAGCCTATGGCTACACCTTC.